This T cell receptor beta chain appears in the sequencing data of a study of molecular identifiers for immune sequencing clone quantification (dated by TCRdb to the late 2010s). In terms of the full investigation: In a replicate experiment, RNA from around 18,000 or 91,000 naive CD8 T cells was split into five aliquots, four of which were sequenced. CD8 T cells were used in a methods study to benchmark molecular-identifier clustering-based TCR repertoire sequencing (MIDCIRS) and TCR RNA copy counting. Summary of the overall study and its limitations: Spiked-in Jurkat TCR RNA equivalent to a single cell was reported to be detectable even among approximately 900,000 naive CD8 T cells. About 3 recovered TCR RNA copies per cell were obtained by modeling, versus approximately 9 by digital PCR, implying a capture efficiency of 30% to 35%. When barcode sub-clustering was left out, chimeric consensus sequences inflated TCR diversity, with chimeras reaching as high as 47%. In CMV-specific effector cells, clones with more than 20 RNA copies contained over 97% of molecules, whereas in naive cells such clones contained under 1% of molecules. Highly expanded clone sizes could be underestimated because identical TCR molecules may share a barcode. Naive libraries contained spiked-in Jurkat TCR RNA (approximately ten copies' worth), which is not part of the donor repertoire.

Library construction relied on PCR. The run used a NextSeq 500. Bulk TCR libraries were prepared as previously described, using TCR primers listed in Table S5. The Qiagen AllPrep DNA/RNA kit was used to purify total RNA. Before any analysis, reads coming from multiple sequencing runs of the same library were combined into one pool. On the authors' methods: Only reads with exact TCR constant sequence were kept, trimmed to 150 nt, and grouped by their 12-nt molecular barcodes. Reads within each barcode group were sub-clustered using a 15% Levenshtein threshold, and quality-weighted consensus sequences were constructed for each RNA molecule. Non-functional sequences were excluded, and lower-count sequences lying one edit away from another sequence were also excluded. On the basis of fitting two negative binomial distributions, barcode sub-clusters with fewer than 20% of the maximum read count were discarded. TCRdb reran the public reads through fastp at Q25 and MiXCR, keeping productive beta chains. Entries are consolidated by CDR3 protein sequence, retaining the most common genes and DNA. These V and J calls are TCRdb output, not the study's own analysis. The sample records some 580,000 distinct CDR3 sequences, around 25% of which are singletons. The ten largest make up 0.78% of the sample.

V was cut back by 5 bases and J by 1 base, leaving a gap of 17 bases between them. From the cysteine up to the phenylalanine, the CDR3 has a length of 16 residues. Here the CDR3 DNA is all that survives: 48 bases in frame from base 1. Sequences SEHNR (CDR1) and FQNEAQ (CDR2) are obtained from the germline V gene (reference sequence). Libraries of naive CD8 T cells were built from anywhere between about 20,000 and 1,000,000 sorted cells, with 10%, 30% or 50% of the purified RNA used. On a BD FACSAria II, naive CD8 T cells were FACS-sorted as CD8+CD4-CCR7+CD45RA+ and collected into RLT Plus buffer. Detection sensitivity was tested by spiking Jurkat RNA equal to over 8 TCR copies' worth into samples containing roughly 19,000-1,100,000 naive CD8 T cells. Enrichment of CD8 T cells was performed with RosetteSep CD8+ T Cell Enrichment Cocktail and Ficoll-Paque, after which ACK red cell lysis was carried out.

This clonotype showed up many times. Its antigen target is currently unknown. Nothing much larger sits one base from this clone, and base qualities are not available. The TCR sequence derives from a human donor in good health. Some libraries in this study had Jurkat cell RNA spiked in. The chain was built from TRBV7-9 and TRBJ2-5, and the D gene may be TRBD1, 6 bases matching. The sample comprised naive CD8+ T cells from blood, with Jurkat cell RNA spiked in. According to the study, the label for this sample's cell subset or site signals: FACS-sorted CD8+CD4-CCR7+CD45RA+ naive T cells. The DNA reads TGTGCCAGCAGCACACCGGGACAAGAAGCCCAAGAGACCCAGTACTTC. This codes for CASSTPGQEAQETQYF.